This T cell receptor (beta chain) appears in the sequencing data of a study of chemoradiotherapy in HPV16-positive cancers. Study-level background: Candidate HPV-specific T-cell clones and common TCR motifs came from functional assays in two HPV16-positive patients. Regarding the study as a whole: In HPV16-positive patients, HPV-responsive T-cell expansion tracked better recurrence-free survival. Candidate HPV-specific clones and E7-related TCR motifs grew in tumor during treatment.

This CDR3 contains 17 residues. The V end was cut by 7 bases, the J end by 0 bases, with 18 bases between. Germline V CDR1 and CDR2: SGHVS, FQNEAQ. Data came from immunoSEQ multiplex PCR; TCRdb stores just in-frame clones and leaves some out. The repertoire includes about 67,000 clones, 88% of them detected once, and roughly 4.2% sits in the top ten. A word on this clone: The antigen remains undetermined.

The V call is TRBV7-8, the J call TRBJ2-2; D is perhaps TRBD1 (6 bases). The source material was blood, sampled from a patient who underwent chemoradiotherapy. The TCR sequence derives from a human donor with HPV-associated anogenital cancer. CDR3 in DNA: TGTGCCAGCACCCAATCAAACGCAGGGGCGAACACCGGGGAGCTGTTTTTT. Protein product: CASTQSNAGANTGELFF.